Sequencing of this TCR beta chain was carried out in a study of blood T cells in healthy people across ages. Combining a sample-barcoded 5' primer with a J-beta primer mix, a second PCR ran for about 7 to 11 cycles. Unique molecular identifiers of 12 random nucleotides labeled each cDNA. TCRdb itself ran the 5' RACE reads through MiXCR, one entry per CDR3 protein. The repertoire holds about 510,000 distinct CDR3 sequences, with over 25% as singletons. Overall study findings and caveats: Higher diversity, along with more naive CD4+ cells, distinguished long-lived donors from aged donors.

This clonotype was found a few times. The target antigen is unknown. There are 16 residues in the CDR3. Germline CDR1 reads SGHAT; CDR2 reads FQNNGV. The V gene lost 5 bases and the J gene lost 5 bases, with 21 bases spanning the gap. These data were also filed under a second study, of T cells of mothers and their children. That paper states: All extracted RNA went into cDNA synthesis, about 1.4 ug per 15 ul. Over 8.5 million reads per mother and 2.5 million to 3 million per child were obtained.

The TCR sequence derives from a boy aged 2 to 10 in good health. The genes are TRBV11-2 and TRBJ2-5; D unclear. Material: blood. In DNA form, the CDR3 reads TGTGCCAGCAGCCCCAGCCGGGTGGGATTCTACGAGACCCAGTACTTC. It translates to CASSPSRVGFYETQYF.